Below are 5 T cell receptor beta chains sequenced from a single sample in a study of PD-L1 blockade in urothelial cancer. Clones were read by immunoSEQ multiplex PCR, and TCRdb kept only the in-frame ones, dropping some. The sample lists about 17,000 clones, roughly nine tenths occurring once. Sequences were derived from PBMCs, sampled around atezolizumab (anti-PD-L1) treatment. The source of these receptors is a man aged 45-65 years with urothelial cancer.

The rearrangement joins TRBV6-1 to TRBJ2-2; 10 bases fit TRBD1. Trimming took 6 bases from V and 8 from J; bases not matched to a gene: 9. CDR1 and CDR2 (germline): MNHNS, SASEGT. This CDR3 has 15 residues. In nucleotides, the CDR3 is TGTGCCAGCAGATCCCGGGACAGGGGATTAGGGGAGCTGTTTTTT. It codes for CASRSRDRGLGELFF.

The rearrangement joins TRBV7-2 to TRBJ2-5, with 8 bases identical to TRBD1. From germline, CDR1 is SGHTA and CDR2 FQGNSA. V trimming: 5 bases; J trimming: 5 bases; junction bases outside the gene matches: 7. The length of the CDR3 is 14 residues. CDR3 loop: CASSRGQGRETQYF. In nucleotides, the CDR3 is TGTGCCAGCAGCCGCGGACAGGGTAGGGAGACCCAGTACTTC.

V gene TRBV2 combines with J gene TRBJ1-2; D call uncertain. Trimming took 4 bases from V and 8 from J, leaving 8 bases between them. CDR1 and CDR2 from the germline V gene are SNHLY and FYNNEI. The CDR3 has 11 amino acids. CDR3 coding DNA: TGTGCCAGCAGTGTGGGCCGCGGCTACACCTTC. This translates into CASSVGRGYTF.

The chain has TRBV19 and TRBJ2-7; 10 bases line up with TRBD2. Germline V gene sequence: CDR1 LNHDA, CDR2 SQIVND (reference sequence). V gave up 6 bases and J gave up 5 bases; unmatched junction bases: 19. CDR3 length: 18 residues. CDR3 DNA sequence: TGTGCCAGTAGCCACAGCCTCCCGAGCGGGACTAGCGCTCACGAGCAGTACTTC. Amino acids: CASSHSLPSGTSAHEQYF.

The chain is built from TRBV25-1 and TRBJ2-1; 10 bases agree with TRBD2. The CDR3 is 17 residues long. The germline V gene encodes CDR1 MGHDK and CDR2 SYGVNS. Unmatched junction bases numbered 15, after V lost 7 bases and J lost 6 bases. The CDR3 sequence: CASTSRVAGGRVNEQFF. Written as DNA, the CDR3 is TGTGCCAGCACCTCGAGGGTAGCGGGAGGAAGGGTCAATGAGCAGTTCTTC. The full variable domain, its missing parts supplied by reference TRBV25-1 and TRBJ2-1, is EADIYQTPRYLVIGTGKKITLECSQTMGHDKMYWYQQDPGMELHLIHYSYGVNSTEKGDLSSESTVSRIRTEHFPLTLESARPSHTSQYLCASTSRVAGGRVNEQFFGPGTRLTVL.